This T cell receptor beta chain was retrieved from a study of cytomegalovirus exposure and HLA in healthy donors. Study-level points and caveats: The study designated around 150 TCR beta chains cytomegalovirus-associated. While the bulk of TCR sequences proved rare, some public TCRs turned up in many donors. Reported performance of the classifier showed diagnosis of cytomegalovirus status with high specificity and sensitivity. CMV serostatus was the only recorded immune exposure for donors.

On this clone: The antigen remains undetermined.

The PCR had 60 Vbeta and 13 Jbeta primers. Here immunoSEQ multiplex PCR was the method, and the copy in TCRdb shows in-frame clones only, minus some. This sample's table reports more than 95,000 clones. Germline V gene data show CDR1 as MNHEY and CDR2 as SVGAGI. This CDR3 region has 14 residues. V dropped 6 bases and J dropped 2 bases, with 13 bases sitting between them. Sample: PBMCs. The rearrangement joins TRBV6-5 to TRBJ1-1, with D hard to call. This TCR was sampled from a man between 18 and 29 years old in good health and CMV-seronegative. The CDR3 region is CASSLWQINTEAFF. The CDR3 DNA follows: TGTGCCAGCAGCCTCTGGCAGATAAACACTGAAGCTTTCTTT.